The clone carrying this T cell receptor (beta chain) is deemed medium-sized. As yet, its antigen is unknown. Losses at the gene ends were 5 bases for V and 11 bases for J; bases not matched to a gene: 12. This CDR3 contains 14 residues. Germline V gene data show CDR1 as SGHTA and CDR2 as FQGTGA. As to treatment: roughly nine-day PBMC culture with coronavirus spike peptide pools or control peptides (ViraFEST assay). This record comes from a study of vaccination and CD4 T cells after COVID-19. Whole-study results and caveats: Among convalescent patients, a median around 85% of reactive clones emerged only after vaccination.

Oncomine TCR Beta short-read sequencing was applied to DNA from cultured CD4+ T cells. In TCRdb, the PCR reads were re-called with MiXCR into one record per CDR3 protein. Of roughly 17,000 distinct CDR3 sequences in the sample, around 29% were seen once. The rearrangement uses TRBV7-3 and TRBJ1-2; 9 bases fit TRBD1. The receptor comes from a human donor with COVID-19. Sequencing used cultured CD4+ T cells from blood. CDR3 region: CASSSSGQGGGYTF. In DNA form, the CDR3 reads TGTGCCAGCAGCAGTTCGGGACAGGGCGGGGGATACACCTTC.